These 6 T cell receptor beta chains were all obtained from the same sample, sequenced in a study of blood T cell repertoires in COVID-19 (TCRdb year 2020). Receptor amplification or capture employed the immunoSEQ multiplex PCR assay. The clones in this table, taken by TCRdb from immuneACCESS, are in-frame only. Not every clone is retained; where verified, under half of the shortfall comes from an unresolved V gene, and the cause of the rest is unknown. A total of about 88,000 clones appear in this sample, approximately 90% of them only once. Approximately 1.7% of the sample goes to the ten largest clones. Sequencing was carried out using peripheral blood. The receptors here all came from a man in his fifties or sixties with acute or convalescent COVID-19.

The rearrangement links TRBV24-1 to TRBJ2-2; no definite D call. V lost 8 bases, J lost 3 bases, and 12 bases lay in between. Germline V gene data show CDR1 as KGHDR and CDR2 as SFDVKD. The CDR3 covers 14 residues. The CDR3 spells CATKDTSDTGELFF. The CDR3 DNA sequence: TGTGCCACCAAAGACACCTCGGACACCGGGGAGCTGTTTTTT.

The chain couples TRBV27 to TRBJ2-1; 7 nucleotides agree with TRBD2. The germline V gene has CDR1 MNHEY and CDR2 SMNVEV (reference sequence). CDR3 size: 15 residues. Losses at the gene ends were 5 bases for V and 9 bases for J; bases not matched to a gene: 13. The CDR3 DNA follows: TGTGCCAGCAGTCCCTCGGGACTATTCCGCGGTGAGCAGTTCTTC. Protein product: CASSPSGLFRGEQFF.

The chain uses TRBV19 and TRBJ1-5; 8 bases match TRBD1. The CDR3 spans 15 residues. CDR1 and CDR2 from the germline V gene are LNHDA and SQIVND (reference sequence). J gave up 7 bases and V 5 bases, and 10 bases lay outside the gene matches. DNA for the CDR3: TGTGCCAGTAGTTCCCCCCCAGGGGGCGGGCAGCCCCAGCATTTT. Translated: CASSSPPGGGQPQHF.

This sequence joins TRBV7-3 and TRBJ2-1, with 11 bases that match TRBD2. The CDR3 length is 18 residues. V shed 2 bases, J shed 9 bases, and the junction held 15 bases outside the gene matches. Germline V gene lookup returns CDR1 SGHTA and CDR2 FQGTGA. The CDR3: CASSLSASSGRAGGEQFF. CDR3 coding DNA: TGTGCCAGCAGCTTATCGGCTAGTAGCGGGAGGGCTGGGGGTGAGCAGTTCTTC.

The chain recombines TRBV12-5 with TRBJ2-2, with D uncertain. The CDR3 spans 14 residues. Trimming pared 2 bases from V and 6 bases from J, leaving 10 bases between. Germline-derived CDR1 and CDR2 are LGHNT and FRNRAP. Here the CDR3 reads CASGLSRPAGELFF. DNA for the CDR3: TGTGCTAGTGGTTTGTCCAGGCCCGCCGGGGAGCTGTTTTTT.

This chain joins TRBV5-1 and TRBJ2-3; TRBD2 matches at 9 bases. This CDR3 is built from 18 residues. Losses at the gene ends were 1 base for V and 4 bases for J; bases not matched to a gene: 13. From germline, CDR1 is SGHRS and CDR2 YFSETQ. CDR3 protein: CASSLLAGGALGPDTQYF. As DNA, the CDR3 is TGCGCCAGCAGCTTGTTGGCGGGAGGGGCCCTCGGCCCAGATACGCAGTATTTT.